A single sample is the source of the 22 T cell receptor beta chains below, sequenced in a study of control samples from healthy donors and cancer patients. Using immunoSEQ multiplex PCR, the repertoire was profiled, and TCRdb retains in-frame clones only, with some absent. The table includes about 140,000 clones, more than 90% detected once. The sample consisted of blood. The receptors originated from a man aged 25-45 years in good health.

CDR3 amino acids: CASSELIRAEQFF. The CDR3 region has the DNA TGTGCCAGCAGCGAGCTAATTCGAGCTGAGCAGTTCTTC. The chain uses TRBV4-2 and TRBJ2-1, with D unresolved. Trimming removed 5 bases at V and 9 bases at J, with 14 bases between. The CDR3 runs 13 residues. Germline assignment: CDR1 LGHNA and CDR2 YNFKEQ.

The rearrangement joins TRBV5-4 to TRBJ2-1; tentative D call: TRBD1 (6 bases). This CDR3 comprises 16 residues. The V gene's germline CDR1 is SGHNT and CDR2 YYREEE (reference sequence). The germline V and J ends were trimmed by 2 bases and 0 bases, with 12 bases remaining between them. CDR3 in amino acids: CASSLGGPSSYNEQFF. The CDR3 bases are TGTGCCAGCAGCTTAGGGGGACCTAGCTCCTACAATGAGCAGTTCTTC.

The rearrangement uses TRBV28 and TRBJ1-1; no clear D gene. V lost 7 bases to trimming and J lost 1 base, with 10 bases between them. The germline V gene has CDR1 MDHEN and CDR2 SYDVKM. The CDR3 spans 13 residues. The CDR3 sequence is CASTPHPNTEAFF. For the CDR3, the DNA is TGTGCCAGCACTCCACACCCGAACACTGAAGCTTTCTTT.

The CDR3 coding sequence is TGTGCCAGCAGCTTAGAAGGACAGGGGTTTTGGTATGAGCAGTTCTTC. The encoded protein is CASSLEGQGFWYEQFF. The genes are TRBV11-3 and TRBJ2-1; 9 nucleotides line up with TRBD1. The CDR3 runs 16 residues. The germline V gene encodes CDR1 SGHNT and CDR2 YENEEA. The V segment lost 0 bases and the J segment 8 bases; nucleotides outside the gene matches: 8. The complete variable domain, with remaining parts taken from reference TRBV11-3 and TRBJ2-1, reads EAGVVQSPRYKIIEKKQPVAFWCNPISGHNTLYWYLQNLGQGPELLIRYENEEAVDDSQLPKDRFSAERLKGVDSTLKIQPAELGDSAVYLCASSLEGQGFWYEQFFGPGTRLTVL.

The V and J genes are TRBV28 and TRBJ1-5, with 7 bases aligning to TRBD1. The length of the CDR3 is 15 residues. The J segment lost 4 bases and the V segment lost 6 bases, leaving 9 bases of the junction unmatched. Looked up from germline, CDR1 is MDHEN and CDR2 is SYDVKM. CDR3 residues: CASSEGQVGNQPQHF. The CDR3 nucleotides read TGTGCCAGCAGCGAAGGACAGGTAGGAAATCAGCCCCAGCATTTT.

The chain uses TRBV20-1 and TRBJ2-4; D gene unclear. This CDR3 spans 11 amino acids. Germline loops: CDR1 DFQATT, CDR2 SNEGSKA (reference sequence). The CDR3 bases are TGCAGCCAATTTCTCCAAAACATTCAGTACTTC. Its protein product is CSQFLQNIQYF.

This clone is a singleton in its sample. The rearrangement joins TRBV27 to TRBJ2-7; D unclear. V was cut by 3 bases and J by 2 bases, with 11 bases left in between. CDR3 length: 14 amino acids. CDR1 MNHEY and CDR2 SMNVEV come from the germline V gene (reference sequence). CDR3 nucleotides: TGTGCCAGCAGTTTTCCTGGACCGCCCTACGAGCAGTACTTC. This sequence encodes CASSFPGPPYEQYF.

The chain carries TRBV28 and TRBJ1-2, with D uncertain. Germline V lookup: CDR1 MDHEN, CDR2 SYDVKM. Between the trimmed V and J ends, which lost 3 bases and 4 bases, there was a span of 6 bases. This CDR3 spans 12 amino acids. CDR3 coding DNA: TGTGCCAGCAGTTTTAACAGCTATGGCTACACCTTC. Its protein product is CASSFNSYGYTF.

V and J are TRBV28 and TRBJ1-1; D is possibly TRBD1 (5 bases). The V end was cut by 3 bases, the J end by 0 bases, with 14 bases between. The germline V gene has CDR1 MDHEN and CDR2 SYDVKM. This CDR3 spans 16 amino acids. The CDR3 region has the DNA TGTGCCAGCAGTTTTGGAGGGGTGGGGATGAACACTGAAGCTTTCTTT. The encoded protein is CASSFGGVGMNTEAFF.

This clone was counted once. The rearrangement joins TRBV19 to TRBJ2-6; D unresolved. Germline V gene sequence: CDR1 LNHDA, CDR2 SQIVND (reference sequence). Trimming removed 9 bases at V and 0 bases at J, with 6 bases between. The CDR3 is 13 amino acids. CDR3 region: CASSRSGANVLTF. The CDR3 region has the DNA TGTGCCAGCTCCCGCTCTGGGGCCAACGTCCTGACTTTC. Together with reference TRBV19 and TRBJ2-6, the CDR3 gives the full variable domain: DGGITQSPKYLFRKEGQNVTLSCEQNLNHDAMYWYRQDPGQGLRLIYYSQIVNDFQKGDIAEGYSVSREKKESFPLTVTSAQKNPTAFYLCASSRSGANVLTFGAGSRLTVL.

The chain uses TRBV20-1 and TRBJ2-5, with D uncertain. The CDR3 has 11 residues. CDR1 and CDR2 from the germline V gene are DFQATT and SNEGSKA (reference sequence). Trimming removed 3 bases from V and 5 bases from J, with 7 bases in between. CDR3 DNA sequence: TGCAGTGCTAGTGCTGCGGAGACCCAGTACTTC. Translated: CSASAAETQYF.

The chain uses TRBV2 and TRBJ2-3; TRBD2 matches at 10 bases. In germline, CDR1 is SNHLY, CDR2 FYNNEI. This CDR3 has 14 residues. Trimming took 4 bases from V and 6 from J; bases not matched to a gene: 4. CDR3 DNA sequence: TGTGCCAGCAGTGGGCTAGCGGGAGCGGATACGCAGTATTTT. Translating it yields CASSGLAGADTQYF.

The gene calls are TRBV4-1 and TRBJ2-6; 13 bases agree with TRBD2. In germline, CDR1 is MGHRA, CDR2 YSYEKL. The junction had 6 bases not matched to a gene; V was cut back by 3 bases and J by 4 bases. The CDR3 is made up of 18 amino acids. CDR3 sequence: CASSQRGLAGPGANVLTF. In DNA, the CDR3 is TGCGCCAGCAGCCAGAGGGGACTAGCGGGGCCGGGGGCCAACGTCCTGACTTTC.

The CDR3 loop is CASSPGTGDGYTF. The CDR3 coding sequence is TGTGCCAGCAGTCCTGGGACAGGGGATGGCTACACCTTC. The rearrangement joins TRBV28 to TRBJ1-2; 10 nucleotides match TRBD1. The CDR3 spans 13 residues. The J segment lost 6 bases and the V segment lost 5 bases, leaving 3 bases of the junction unmatched. Germline V gene lookup returns CDR1 MDHEN and CDR2 SYDVKM.

The CDR3 coding sequence is TGTGCCAGCAGCCCCAGGGGGGGGAAGACCTCGAACACCGGGGAGCTGTTTTTT. Its translation is CASSPRGGKTSNTGELFF. J is TRBJ2-2 and V is TRBV16; D may be TRBD1 or TRBD2 (7 bases each). The V end was cut by 4 bases, the J end by 0 bases, with 18 bases between. The CDR3 loop spans 18 amino acids. The germline gives CDR1 KGHSY, CDR2 FQNENV.

This CDR3 reads CASRRTGANTIYF. Here the CDR3 DNA reads TGTGCCAGCAGGAGGACAGGGGCGAACACCATATATTTT. This chain joins TRBV12-3 or TRBV12-4 and TRBJ1-3; 9 bases match TRBD1. CDR3 length equals 13 residues. V lost 6 bases to trimming and J lost 7 bases; unmatched junction nucleotides: 4.

J is TRBJ2-7 and V is TRBV4-2, with D unclear. The CDR3 length is 12 residues. The germline V gene encodes CDR1 LGHNA and CDR2 YNFKEQ. The V gene lost 2 bases and the J gene lost 6 bases, with 8 bases spanning the gap. The CDR3 reads CASSQLVGEQYF. CDR3 sequence (DNA): TGTGCCAGCAGCCAATTGGTAGGCGAGCAGTACTTC.

This chain connects TRBV5-1 to TRBJ2-3; TRBD2 matches 8 bases. Germline loops: CDR1 SGHRS, CDR2 YFSETQ. The trim removed 4 bases at V and 6 bases at J, leaving 10 bases unmatched. This CDR3 has 15 residues. The CDR3 DNA reads as TGCGCCAGCAGCAGGGACGGGAGGGCCTCCGATACGCAGTATTTT. It translates to CASSRDGRASDTQYF.

The rearrangement links TRBV6-1 to TRBJ1-5; D possibly corresponds to TRBD1 (6 bases). Per germline, CDR1 MNHNS and CDR2 SASEGT. This CDR3 has 15 residues. Trimming removed 2 bases at V and 6 bases at J, with 14 bases between. The CDR3 region has the DNA TGTGCCAGCAGTGAACTCTCGCAGGGGAGTCAGCCCCAGCATTTT. It yields the protein CASSELSQGSQPQHF.

The chain has TRBV12-3 or TRBV12-4 and TRBJ1-2, with a possible D match to TRBD1 (5 bases). There are 13 residues in the CDR3. The V and J ends lost 2 bases and 4 bases respectively, with 8 bases between them. This CDR3 reads CASSLSGTYGYTF. For the CDR3, the DNA is TGTGCCAGCAGTTTATCAGGGACCTATGGCTACACCTTC.

This chain links TRBV27 with TRBJ1-5; D ambiguous. The germline V and J ends were trimmed by 3 bases and 0 bases, with 3 bases remaining between them. Looked up from germline, CDR1 is MNHEY and CDR2 is SMNVEV (reference sequence). This CDR3 comprises 13 residues. The CDR3 DNA sequence: TGTGCCAGCAGTTTGAGTAGCAATCAGCCCCAGCATTTT. Protein sequence: CASSLSSNQPQHF.

This clone has a count of ten or more. J is TRBJ1-5 and V is TRBV4-2, with D possibly TRBD1 on 5 matching bases. V lost 4 bases, J lost 4 bases, and 17 bases lay in between. The germline V gene encodes CDR1 LGHNA and CDR2 YNFKEQ. The CDR3 totals 16 residues. CDR3 sequence: CASSRNSGTRNQPQHF. In DNA form, the CDR3 reads TGTGCCAGCAGCCGAAATAGCGGGACGAGAAATCAGCCCCAGCATTTT.